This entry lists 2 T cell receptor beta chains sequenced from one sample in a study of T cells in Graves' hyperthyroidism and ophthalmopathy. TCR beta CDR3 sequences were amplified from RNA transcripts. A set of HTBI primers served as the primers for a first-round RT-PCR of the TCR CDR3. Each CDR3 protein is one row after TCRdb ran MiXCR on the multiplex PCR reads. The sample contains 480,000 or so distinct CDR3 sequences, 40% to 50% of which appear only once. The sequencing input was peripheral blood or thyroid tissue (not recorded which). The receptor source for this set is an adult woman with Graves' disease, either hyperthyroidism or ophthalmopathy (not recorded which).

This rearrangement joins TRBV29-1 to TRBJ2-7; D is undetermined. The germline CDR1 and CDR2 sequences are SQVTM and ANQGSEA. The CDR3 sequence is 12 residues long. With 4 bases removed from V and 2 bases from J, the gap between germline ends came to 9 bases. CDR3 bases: TGCAGCGTTGGGCTGCAACCCTACGAGCAGTACTTC. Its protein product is CSVGLQPYEQYF.

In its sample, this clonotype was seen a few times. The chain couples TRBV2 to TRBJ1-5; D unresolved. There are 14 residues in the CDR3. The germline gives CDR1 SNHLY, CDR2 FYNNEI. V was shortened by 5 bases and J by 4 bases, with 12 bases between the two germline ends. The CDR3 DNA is TGTGCCAGCAGTATTGGGCGGAATAATCAGCCCCAGCATTTT. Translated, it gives CASSIGRNNQPQHF.